The present T cell receptor (beta chain) was sequenced within a study of blood T cell repertoires in COVID-19. Study-level information: Sample material is recorded as cDNA or gDNA derived from T cells, B-cell-depleted T cells, or PBMCs.

Per the authors' pipeline: For nucleated cells, counts were estimated from reference gene primer amplification. The table came from immunoSEQ multiplex PCR; TCRdb's copy has only in-frame clones and leaves some out. V and J calls and clone size are those listed in that table; D and trimming were worked out from the DNA. The sample holds 30,000 to 40,000 clones, more than 70% seen once. This CDR3 is built from 15 residues. From germline, CDR1 is MNHEY and CDR2 SMNVEV (reference sequence). With V trimmed by 2 bases and J by 7 bases, 3 bases remained unmatched. This sequence originates from a human donor with active COVID-19. The donor label of this sample is uncertain. The sample consisted of peripheral blood. The chain is built from TRBV27 and TRBJ1-6; 9 bases agree with TRBD1. The CDR3 DNA reads TGTGCCAGCAGTTTAACCGGGACAGGGAATTCACCCCTCCACTTT. Translating it yields CASSLTGTGNSPLHF.